The clone carrying this T cell receptor beta chain has just a few counts. These data originate in a study of naive and memory T cell subsets. Two oligonucleotides, mixed equimolar, formed the beta constant-region primer covering TRBC1 and TRBC2. Four rounds of PCR amplified the ligated cDNA using nested alpha and beta constant-region primers plus SP2. TCRdb passed the UMI-ligation and nested PCR reads through MiXCR, listing each CDR3 protein once. The sample lists 120,000 or so distinct CDR3 sequences; 35% to 45% were seen once. The CDR3 spans 12 residues. The sample taken for sequencing was central memory CD4+ T cells from blood. V and J are TRBV21-1 and TRBJ2-3; TRBD1, the table's D call, was not compared with the DNA. TRBV21-1 is a listed pseudogene. This clonotype was obtained from a human donor in good health. CDR3 amino acids: CASSKRGDTQYF. In DNA form, the CDR3 reads TGTGCCAGCAGCAAGAGGGGGGATACGCAGTATTTT.